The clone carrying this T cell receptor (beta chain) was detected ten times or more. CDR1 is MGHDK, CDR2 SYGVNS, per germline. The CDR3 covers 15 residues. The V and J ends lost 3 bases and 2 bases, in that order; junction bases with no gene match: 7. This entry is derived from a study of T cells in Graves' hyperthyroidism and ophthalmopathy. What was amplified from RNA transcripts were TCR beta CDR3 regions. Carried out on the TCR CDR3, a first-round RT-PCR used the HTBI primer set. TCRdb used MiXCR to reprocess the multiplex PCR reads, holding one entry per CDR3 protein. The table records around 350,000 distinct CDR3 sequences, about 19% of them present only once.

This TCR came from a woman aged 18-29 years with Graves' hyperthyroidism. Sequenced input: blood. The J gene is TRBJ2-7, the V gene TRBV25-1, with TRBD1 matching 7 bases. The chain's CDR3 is CASSDTRDSAYEQYF. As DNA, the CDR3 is TGTGCCAGCAGTGACACCCGGGACAGCGCCTACGAGCAGTACTTC.